This entry is about one TCR beta chain. The antigen remains unidentified. Trimming left V 5 bases short and J 1 base short, with 15 bases between. CDR1 and CDR2 from the germline V gene are MNHEY and SVGEGT. CDR3 length: 17 amino acids. This entry is derived from a study of blood T cells in healthy people across ages. Overall study findings and caveats: Researchers judged that diversity estimates from one million T cells fell short of true values.

The authors extracted at least 6 micrograms of total RNA per sample. It was with a sample-barcoded 5' primer and a J-beta primer mix that a second PCR of roughly 7 to 12 cycles was run. Per-sample output comprised a minimum of 2.5 million paired-end reads containing CDR3. One entry per CDR3 protein results from TCRdb running MiXCR on the 5' RACE reads. The data contain 1.5 million to 2 million distinct CDR3 sequences, roughly 52% of them singletons. Sample: blood. The receptor was isolated from a woman between 40 and 55 years old in good health. The rearrangement links TRBV6-2 or TRBV6-3 to TRBJ2-6; D possibly corresponds to TRBD2 (6 bases). CDR3: CASSAQRRGSGANVLTF. The CDR3 region has the DNA TGTGCCAGCAGTGCCCAAAGACGGGGGTCTGGGGCCAACGTCCTGACTTTC.